This T cell receptor (beta chain) was identified during a study of T cell responses to AZD1222 COVID-19 vaccine. Study-wide findings and caveats: At baseline, just 5 or 6 AZD1222 recipients tested seropositive. Vaccine-associated CD4 TCRs spanned spike, dominant at 160-218 and 743-854.

The CDR3 contains 13 residues. Germline loops: CDR1 MNHNS, CDR2 SASEGT. Trimming cost V 2 bases and J 16 bases; bases outside gene matches: 8. Clones were sequenced by immunoSEQ multiplex PCR, and TCRdb holds only the in-frame ones, with some missing. The repertoire consists of around 130,000 clones, with roughly 90% occurring once and the leading ten covering 0.85% to 1.2%. Of note for this clone: Its antigen is still unknown.

The sequencing here drew on peripheral blood, taken 28 days after the second AZD1222 dose. This TCR came from an adult who received the AZD1222 COVID-19 vaccine. The J gene is TRBJ1-6, the V gene TRBV6-1, with TRBD1 matching 7 bases. CDR3 residues: CASSEQAGQWLHF. Here the CDR3 DNA reads TGTGCCAGCAGTGAACAAGCGGGACAGTGGCTCCACTTT.